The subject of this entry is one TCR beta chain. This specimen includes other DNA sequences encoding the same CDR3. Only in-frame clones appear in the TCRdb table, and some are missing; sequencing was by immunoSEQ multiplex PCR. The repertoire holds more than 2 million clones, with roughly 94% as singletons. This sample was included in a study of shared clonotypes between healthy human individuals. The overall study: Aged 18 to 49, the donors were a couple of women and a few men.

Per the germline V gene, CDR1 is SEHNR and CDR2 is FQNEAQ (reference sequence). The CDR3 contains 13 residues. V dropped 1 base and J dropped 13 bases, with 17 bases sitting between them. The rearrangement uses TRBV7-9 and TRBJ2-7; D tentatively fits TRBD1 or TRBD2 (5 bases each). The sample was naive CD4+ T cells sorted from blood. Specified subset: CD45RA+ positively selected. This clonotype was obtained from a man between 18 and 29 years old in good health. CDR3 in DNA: TGTGCCAGCAGCTTAGACCAAGGGACCGTCACTTACTTC. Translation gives CASSLDQGTVTYF.